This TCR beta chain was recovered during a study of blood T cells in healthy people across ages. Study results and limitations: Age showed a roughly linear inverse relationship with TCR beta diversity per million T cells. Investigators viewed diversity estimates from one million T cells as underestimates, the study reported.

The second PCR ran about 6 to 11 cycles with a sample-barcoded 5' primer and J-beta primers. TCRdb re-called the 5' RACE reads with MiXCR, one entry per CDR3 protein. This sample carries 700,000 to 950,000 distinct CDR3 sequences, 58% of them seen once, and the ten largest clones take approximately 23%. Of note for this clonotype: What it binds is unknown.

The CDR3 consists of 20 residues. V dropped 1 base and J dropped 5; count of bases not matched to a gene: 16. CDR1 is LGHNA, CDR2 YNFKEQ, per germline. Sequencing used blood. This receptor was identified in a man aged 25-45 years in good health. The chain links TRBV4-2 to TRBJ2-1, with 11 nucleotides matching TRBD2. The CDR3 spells CASSQAGLAGGPRSNNEQFF. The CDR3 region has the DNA TGTGCCAGCAGCCAAGCCGGCCTAGCGGGGGGCCCCCGATCTAACAATGAGCAGTTCTTC.